This TCR beta chain was documented in a study of OX40 agonist ivuxolimab in advanced cancers. This CDR3 is 12 amino acids long. V lost 5 bases, J lost 7 bases, and 11 bases lay in between. Germline assignment: CDR1 MDHEN and CDR2 SYDVKM. Sequencing was performed with immunoSEQ multiplex PCR; in TCRdb, only in-frame clones are kept and a portion is missing. The table shows approximately 46,000 clones, with 70% to 80% occurring only once. This sequence originates from an adult with an advanced solid tumor such as melanoma, head and neck, liver or kidney cancer. The J gene is TRBJ1-2, the V gene TRBV28; D uncertain. The sample in question was CD4+ or CD8+ T cells sorted from blood, obtained in a trial of the OX40 agonist ivuxolimab. The CDR3 loop reads CASSHRSGGYTF. The DNA for the CDR3 is TGTGCCAGCAGTCATAGAAGCGGTGGCTACACCTTC.